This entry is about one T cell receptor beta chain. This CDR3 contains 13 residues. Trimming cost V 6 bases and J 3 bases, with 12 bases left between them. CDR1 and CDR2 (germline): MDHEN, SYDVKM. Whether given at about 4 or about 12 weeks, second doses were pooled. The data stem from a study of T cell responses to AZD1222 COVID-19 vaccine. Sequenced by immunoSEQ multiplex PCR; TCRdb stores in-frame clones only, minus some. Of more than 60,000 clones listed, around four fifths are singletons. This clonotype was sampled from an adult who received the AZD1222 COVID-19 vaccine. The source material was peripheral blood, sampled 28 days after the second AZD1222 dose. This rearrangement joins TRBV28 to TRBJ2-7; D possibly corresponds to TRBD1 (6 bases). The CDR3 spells CASREQGNYEQYF. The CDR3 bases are TGTGCCAGCAGAGAACAGGGAAACTACGAGCAGTACTTC.